Listed here is a single TCR beta chain. This sample is drawn from a study of CD4 and CD8 cells across lung adenocarcinoma regions. TCRdb re-analysed the PCR reads in MiXCR, keeping a single row per CDR3 protein. The sample yields 21,000 or so distinct CDR3 sequences, around 51% seen once. CDR3 length equals 15 residues. The germline V gene encodes CDR1 ENHRY and CDR2 SYGVKD. The sample taken for sequencing was CD8+ T cells from the center of a lung tumor. This TCR was recovered from a female donor with lung adenocarcinoma. The CD4 and CD8 labels of this study may be unreliable. V and J are TRBV10-3 and TRBJ2-3; TRBD2 is a possible D gene (7 bases). The DNA end is a closer match to TRBJ2-5, so the J assignment may be wrong. CDR3 coding DNA: TGTGGCGGGGGTGACGGGGGCGCGGACACAGATACCCAGTACTTC. Encoded protein: CGGGDGGADTDTQYF.